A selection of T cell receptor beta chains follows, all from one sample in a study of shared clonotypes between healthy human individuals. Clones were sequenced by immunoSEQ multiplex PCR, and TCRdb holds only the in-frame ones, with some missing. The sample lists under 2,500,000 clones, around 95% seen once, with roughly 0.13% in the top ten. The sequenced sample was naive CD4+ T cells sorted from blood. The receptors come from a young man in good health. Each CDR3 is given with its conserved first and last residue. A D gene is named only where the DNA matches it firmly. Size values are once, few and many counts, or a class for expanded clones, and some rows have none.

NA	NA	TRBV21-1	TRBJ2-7	CASSNLVVAGGSYEQYF	NA
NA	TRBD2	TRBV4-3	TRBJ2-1	CASSYGLAGPHEQFF	TGCGCCAGCAGCTACGGACTAGCGGGACCCCATGAGCAGTTCTTC
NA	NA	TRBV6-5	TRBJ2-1	CASSYARKAYNEQFF	TGTGCCAGCAGTTACGCCAGGAAGGCCTACAATGAGCAGTTCTTC
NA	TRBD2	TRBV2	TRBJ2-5	CASSPTSGGQETQYF	TGTGCCAGCAGTCCGACTAGCGGGGGGCAAGAGACCCAGTACTTC
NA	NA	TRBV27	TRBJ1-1	CASSLLPDGGTEAFF	TGTGCCAGCAGTTTATTACCCGACGGAGGTACTGAAGCTTTCTTT
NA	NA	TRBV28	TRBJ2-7	CASGSYEQYF	TGTGCCAGCGGGTCCTACGAGCAGTACTTC
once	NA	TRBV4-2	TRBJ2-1	CASSQEVLINEQFF	TGTGCCAGCAGCCAAGAAGTGCTCATCAATGAGCAGTTCTTC
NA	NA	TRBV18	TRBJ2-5	CASSPPFPTGETQYF	TGTGCCAGCTCACCACCTTTCCCGACAGGAGAGACCCAGTACTTC
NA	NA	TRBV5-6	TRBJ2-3	CASSLGLTGSTDTQYF	TGTGCCAGCAGCTTGGGGCTGACGGGAAGCACAGATACGCAGTATTTT
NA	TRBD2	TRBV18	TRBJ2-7	CASSRTSGGAYEQYF	TGTGCCAGCTCGCGGACTAGCGGAGGTGCCTACGAGCAGTACTTC
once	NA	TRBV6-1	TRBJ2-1	CASSEIGRTYNEQFF	TGTGCCAGCAGTGAAATCGGACGGACGTACAATGAGCAGTTCTTC
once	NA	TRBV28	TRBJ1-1	CASLVGNEAFF	TGTGCCAGCCTCGTCGGGAATGAAGCTTTCTTT
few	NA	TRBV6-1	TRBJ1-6	CASSEARGSPLHF	TGTGCCAGCAGTGAAGCGCGGGGTTCACCCCTCCACTTT
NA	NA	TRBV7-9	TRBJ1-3	CASSSDSSGNTIYF	TGTGCCAGCAGCTCGGACAGCTCTGGAAACACCATATATTTT
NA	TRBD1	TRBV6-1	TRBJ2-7	CARQKGDSSYEQYF	TGTGCCAGGCAAAAGGGGGACAGCTCCTACGAGCAGTACTTC
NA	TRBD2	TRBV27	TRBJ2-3	CASSPHRSGRADTQYF	TGTGCCAGCAGTCCCCATCGTAGCGGGAGGGCAGATACGCAGTATTTT
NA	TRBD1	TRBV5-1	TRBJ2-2	CASSPGTGGAGELFF	TGCGCCAGCAGCCCCGGGACAGGGGGAGCCGGGGAGCTGTTTTTT
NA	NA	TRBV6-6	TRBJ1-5	CASSYWERGNQPQHF	TGTGCCAGCAGTTACTGGGAGAGGGGCAATCAGCCCCAGCATTTT
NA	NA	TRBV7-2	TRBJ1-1	CASRFVPEGNTEAFF	TGTGCCAGCAGGTTTGTCCCGGAAGGGAACACTGAAGCTTTCTTT
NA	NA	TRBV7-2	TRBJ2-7	CASSRTRGSHEQYF	TGTGCCAGCAGCCGCACCCGGGGTAGCCACGAGCAGTACTTC
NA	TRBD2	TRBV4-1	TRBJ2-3	CASSQAETGGPSTDTQYF	TGCGCCAGCAGCCAAGCTGAAACGGGGGGGCCGAGCACAGATACGCAGTATTTT
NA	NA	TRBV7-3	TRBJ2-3	CASRITDTQYF	TGTGCCAGCAGGATCACAGATACGCAGTATTTT
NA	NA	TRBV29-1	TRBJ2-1	CSVEIAEVNNEQFF	TGCAGCGTTGAAATAGCGGAGGTGAACAATGAGCAGTTCTTC
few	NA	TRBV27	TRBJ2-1	CASSSWDKDNEQFF	TGTGCCAGCAGTTCCTGGGACAAGGACAATGAGCAGTTCTTC
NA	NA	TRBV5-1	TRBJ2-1	CASSPDRPSYNEQFF	TGCGCCAGCAGCCCGGACAGACCTTCCTACAATGAGCAGTTCTTC
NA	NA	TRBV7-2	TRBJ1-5	CASSLVGQPQHF	TGTGCCAGCAGCTTAGTTGGTCAGCCCCAGCATTTT
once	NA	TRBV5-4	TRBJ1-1	CASRSNREGLNTEAFF	TGTGCCAGCAGGTCTAATCGGGAGGGGCTGAACACTGAAGCTTTCTTT
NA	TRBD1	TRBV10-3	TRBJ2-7	CAISEWGTDSYEQYF	TGTGCCATCAGTGAGTGGGGGACAGACTCCTACGAGCAGTACTTC
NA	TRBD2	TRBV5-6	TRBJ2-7	CASSLLGGYSYEQYF	TGTGCCAGCAGCTTGTTGGGGGGGTACTCCTACGAGCAGTACTTC
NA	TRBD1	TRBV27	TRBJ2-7	CASSLGTGNYEQYF	TGTGCCAGCAGTTTGGGGACAGGGAATTACGAGCAGTACTTC
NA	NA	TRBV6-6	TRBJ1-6	CASSYSGSRDSPLHF	TGTGCCAGCAGTTACTCCGGCTCCAGGGATTCACCCCTCCACTTT
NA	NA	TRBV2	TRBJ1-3	CASSEGGRALSSGNTIYF	TGTGCCAGCAGTGAAGGCGGGAGAGCCCTGAGCTCTGGAAACACCATATATTTT
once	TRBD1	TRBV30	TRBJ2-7	CAWIGTGDTYEQYF	TGTGCCTGGATCGGGACAGGTGATACCTACGAGCAGTACTTC
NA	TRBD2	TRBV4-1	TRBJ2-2	CASSQPGTSGVAGELFF	TGCGCCAGCAGCCAGCCCGGGACTAGCGGGGTTGCCGGGGAGCTGTTTTTT
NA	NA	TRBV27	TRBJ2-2	CASSYQGKGTGELFF	TGTGCCAGCAGTTACCAGGGGAAGGGCACCGGGGAGCTGTTTTTT
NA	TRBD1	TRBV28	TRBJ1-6	CASSLSTGGTLNSPLHF	TGTGCCAGCAGTTTATCGACAGGGGGCACTCTTAATTCACCCCTCCACTTT
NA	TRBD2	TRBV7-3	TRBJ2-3	CASSSGLAGMDTQYF	TGTGCCAGCAGCTCTGGACTAGCGGGGATGGATACGCAGTATTTT
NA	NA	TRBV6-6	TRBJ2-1	CASSYRSEQFF	TGTGCCAGCAGTTACCGGAGTGAGCAGTTCTTC
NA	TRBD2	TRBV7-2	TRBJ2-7	CASSPLPSGTYSYEQYF	TGTGCCAGCAGCCCCCTCCCTAGCGGAACTTACTCCTACGAGCAGTACTTC